The present entry profiles one T cell receptor (beta chain) with its context. The method was immunoSEQ multiplex PCR; TCRdb's version includes in-frame clones alone and lacks a portion of them. The sample records fewer than 150,000 clones, 75% to 90% being singletons. The data originate from a study of blood T cell repertoires in COVID-19. V was shortened by 3 bases and J by 5 bases, with 11 bases between the two germline ends. From germline, CDR1 is MDHEN and CDR2 SYDVKM. The CDR3 has 14 amino acids. The TCR comes from a woman in her seventies with acute or convalescent COVID-19. The source material was peripheral blood. This sequence joins TRBV28 and TRBJ2-1; D is possibly TRBD2 (6 bases). The CDR3 sequence: CASSFPGVNNEQFF. The CDR3 DNA reads TGTGCCAGCAGTTTTCCGGGGGTAAACAATGAGCAGTTCTTC. Full variable domain (outside the CDR3, taken from reference TRBV28 and TRBJ2-1): DVKVTQSSRYLVKRTGEKVFLECVQDMDHENMFWYRQDPGLGLRLIYFSYDVKMKEKGDIPEGYSVSREKKERFSLILESASTNQTSMYLCASSFPGVNNEQFFGPGTRLTVL.